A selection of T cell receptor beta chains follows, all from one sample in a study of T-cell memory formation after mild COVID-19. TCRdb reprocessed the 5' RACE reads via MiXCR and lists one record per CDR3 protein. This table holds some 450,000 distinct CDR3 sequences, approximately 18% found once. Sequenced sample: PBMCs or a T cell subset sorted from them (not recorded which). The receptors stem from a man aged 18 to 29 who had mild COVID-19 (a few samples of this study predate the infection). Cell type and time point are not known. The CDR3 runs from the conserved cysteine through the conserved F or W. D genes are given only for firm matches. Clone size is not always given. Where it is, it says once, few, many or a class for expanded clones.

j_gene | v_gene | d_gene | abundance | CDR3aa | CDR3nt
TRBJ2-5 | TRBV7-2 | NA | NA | CASSLGTAVETQYF | TGTGCCAGCAGCTTAGGGACCGCTGTAGAGACCCAGTACTTC
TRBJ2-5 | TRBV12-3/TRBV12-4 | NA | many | CASSAGWDVQETQYF | TGTGCCAGCAGTGCCGGGTGGGACGTCCAAGAGACCCAGTACTTC
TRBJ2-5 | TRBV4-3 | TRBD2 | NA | CASSQVSGGAVETQYF | TGCGCCAGCAGCCAAGTGAGCGGGGGGGCCGTGGAGACCCAGTACTTC
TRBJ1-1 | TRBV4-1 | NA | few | CASSQDEQSGFF | TGCGCCAGCAGCCAAGACGAGCAGAGTGGTTTCTTT
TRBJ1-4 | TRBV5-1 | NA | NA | CASSPVPGSTNEKLFF | TGCGCCAGCAGCCCTGTGCCAGGGAGCACTAATGAAAAACTGTTTTTT
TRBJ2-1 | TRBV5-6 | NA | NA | CASSLVPRYEQFF | TGTGCCAGCAGCTTGGTCCCCCGATATGAGCAGTTCTTC
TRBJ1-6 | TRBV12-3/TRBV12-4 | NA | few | CASTPRGGAGNSPLHF | TGTGCCAGCACCCCTAGGGGGGGCGCGGGCAATTCACCCCTCCACTTT
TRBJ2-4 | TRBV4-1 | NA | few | CASSPASGGFHIQYF | TGCGCCAGCAGCCCTGCTTCGGGGGGCTTTCACATTCAGTACTTC
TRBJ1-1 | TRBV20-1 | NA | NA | CSASEQLNTEAFF | TGCAGTGCTAGCGAACAGCTGAACACTGAAGCTTTCTTT
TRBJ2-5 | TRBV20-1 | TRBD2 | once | CSAKTSGGPGETQYF | TGCAGTGCTAAGACTAGCGGGGGGCCGGGGGAGACCCAGTACTTC
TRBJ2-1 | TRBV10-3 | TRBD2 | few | CAISDGTSGGAFYNEQFF | TGTGCCATCAGTGACGGGACTAGCGGGGGGGCCTTCTACAATGAGCAGTTCTTC
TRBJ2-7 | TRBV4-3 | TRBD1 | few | CASSQTYSQGLEQYF | TGCGCCAGCAGCCAAACGTACTCACAGGGGCTCGAGCAGTACTTC
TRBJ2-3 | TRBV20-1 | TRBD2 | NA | CSAVDGGDTQYF | TGCAGTGCTGTGGACGGGGGGGATACGCAGTATTTT
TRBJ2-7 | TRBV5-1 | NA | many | CASSLPGTYEQYF | TGCGCCAGCAGCTTACCCGGGACCTACGAGCAGTACTTC
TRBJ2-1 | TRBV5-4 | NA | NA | CASSLGTMLGSYNEQFF | TGTGCCAGCAGCTTGGGGACAATGCTGGGCTCCTACAATGAGCAGTTCTTC
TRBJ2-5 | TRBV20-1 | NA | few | CSARDRIGRETQYF | TGCAGTGCTAGAGATAGGATCGGGCGAGAGACCCAGTACTTC
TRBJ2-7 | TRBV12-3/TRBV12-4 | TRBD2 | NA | CASTAGTSVYEQYF | TGTGCCAGCACCGCCGGGACTAGTGTGTACGAGCAGTACTTC